Listed below are T cell receptor beta chains from one sample, sequenced in a study of OX40 agonist ivuxolimab in advanced cancers. Using immunoSEQ multiplex PCR, the repertoire was profiled, and TCRdb retains in-frame clones only, with some absent. The top ten hold 9% to 10% of the sample, which has tens of thousands of clones, roughly 90% seen once. Specimen: CD4+ or CD8+ T cells sorted from blood, collected in a trial of the OX40 agonist ivuxolimab. These receptors all come from an adult with an advanced solid tumor such as melanoma, head and neck, liver or kidney cancer. The CDR3 runs from the conserved cysteine through the conserved F or W. D genes are given only for firm matches. Only part of the rows carry a size: once, few, many, or a class if the clone is expanded.

clone size: .; V gene: TRBV10-3; J gene: TRBJ2-5; D gene: TRBD2; CDR3 DNA: TGTGCCACCCTTGGGGGGGTGATTGGGAAGACCCAGTACTTC; CDR3 protein: CATLGGVIGKTQYF
clone size: .; V gene: TRBV4-1; J gene: TRBJ2-1; D gene: TRBD1; CDR3 DNA: TGCGCCAGCAGCCTACCAGGACAGGGTCTTAGTGAGCAGTTCTTC; CDR3 protein: CASSLPGQGLSEQFF
clone size: once; V gene: TRBV28; J gene: TRBJ1-1; D gene: TRBD1; CDR3 DNA: TGTGCCAGCAGTTCCTCCGGGACAGGATGGAACACTGAAGCTTTCTTT; CDR3 protein: CASSSSGTGWNTEAFF
clone size: .; V gene: TRBV11-2; J gene: TRBJ2-5; D gene: .; CDR3 DNA: TGTGCCAGCAGCTTAGCCTGGACGGAAGAGACCCAGTACTTC; CDR3 protein: CASSLAWTEETQYF
clone size: .; V gene: TRBV5-5; J gene: TRBJ1-5; D gene: .; CDR3 DNA: TGTGCCAGCAGCTTGTATGGACAGACAACCTATAGCAATCAGCCCCAGCATTTT; CDR3 protein: CASSLYGQTTYSNQPQHF
clone size: .; V gene: TRBV5-1; J gene: TRBJ2-1; D gene: .; CDR3 DNA: TGCGCCAGCAGCCTAGGGGGGGCCTACAATGAGCAGTTCTTC; CDR3 protein: CASSLGGAYNEQFF
clone size: .; V gene: TRBV28; J gene: TRBJ1-1; D gene: .; CDR3 DNA: TGTGCCAGCAGTTTTTGGGGGTCCGCACCCGTTCTCAAACTACAGAACACTGAAGCTTTCTTT; CDR3 protein: CASSFWGSAPVLKLQNTEAFF
clone size: .; V gene: TRBV6-5; J gene: TRBJ2-7; D gene: TRBD1; CDR3 DNA: TGTGCCAGCAGTTTCACCGGGACAGGCCCCTACGAGCAGTACTTC; CDR3 protein: CASSFTGTGPYEQYF
clone size: once; V gene: TRBV5-1; J gene: TRBJ2-3; D gene: .; CDR3 DNA: TGCGCCAGCAGCTTGGTTACAGAGTCTGATACGCAGTATTTT; CDR3 protein: CASSLVTESDTQYF
clone size: once; V gene: TRBV5-1; J gene: TRBJ2-5; D gene: .; CDR3 DNA: TGCGCCAGCAGCCCCAGGACTATGACAGAGACCCAGTACTTC; CDR3 protein: CASSPRTMTETQYF
clone size: .; V gene: TRBV13; J gene: TRBJ1-2; D gene: TRBD1; CDR3 DNA: TGTGCCAGCAGCAGAGACAGGGCGGGTGACTACACCTTC; CDR3 protein: CASSRDRAGDYTF
clone size: .; V gene: TRBV6-5; J gene: TRBJ2-7; D gene: .; CDR3 DNA: TGTGCCAGCAGTTACAATAAGGGGGGGGAGCAGTACTTC; CDR3 protein: CASSYNKGGEQYF
clone size: .; V gene: TRBV27; J gene: TRBJ2-3; D gene: TRBD2; CDR3 DNA: TGTGCCACCATTGGCGGGGGGTCGGGAGATACGCAGTATTTT; CDR3 protein: CATIGGGSGDTQYF